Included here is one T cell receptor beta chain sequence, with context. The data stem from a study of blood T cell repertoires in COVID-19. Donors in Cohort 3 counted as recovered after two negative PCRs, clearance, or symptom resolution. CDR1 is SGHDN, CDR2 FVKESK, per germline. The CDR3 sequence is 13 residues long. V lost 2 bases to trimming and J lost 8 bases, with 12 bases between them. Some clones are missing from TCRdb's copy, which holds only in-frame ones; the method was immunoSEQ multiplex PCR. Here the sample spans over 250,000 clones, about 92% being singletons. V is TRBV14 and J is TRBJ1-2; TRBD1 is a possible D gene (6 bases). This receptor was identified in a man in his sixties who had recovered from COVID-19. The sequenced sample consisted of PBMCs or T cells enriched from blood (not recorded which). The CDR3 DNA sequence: TGTGCCAGCAGCCAAACAGGGTGGGAAGGCTACACCTTC. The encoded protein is CASSQTGWEGYTF.